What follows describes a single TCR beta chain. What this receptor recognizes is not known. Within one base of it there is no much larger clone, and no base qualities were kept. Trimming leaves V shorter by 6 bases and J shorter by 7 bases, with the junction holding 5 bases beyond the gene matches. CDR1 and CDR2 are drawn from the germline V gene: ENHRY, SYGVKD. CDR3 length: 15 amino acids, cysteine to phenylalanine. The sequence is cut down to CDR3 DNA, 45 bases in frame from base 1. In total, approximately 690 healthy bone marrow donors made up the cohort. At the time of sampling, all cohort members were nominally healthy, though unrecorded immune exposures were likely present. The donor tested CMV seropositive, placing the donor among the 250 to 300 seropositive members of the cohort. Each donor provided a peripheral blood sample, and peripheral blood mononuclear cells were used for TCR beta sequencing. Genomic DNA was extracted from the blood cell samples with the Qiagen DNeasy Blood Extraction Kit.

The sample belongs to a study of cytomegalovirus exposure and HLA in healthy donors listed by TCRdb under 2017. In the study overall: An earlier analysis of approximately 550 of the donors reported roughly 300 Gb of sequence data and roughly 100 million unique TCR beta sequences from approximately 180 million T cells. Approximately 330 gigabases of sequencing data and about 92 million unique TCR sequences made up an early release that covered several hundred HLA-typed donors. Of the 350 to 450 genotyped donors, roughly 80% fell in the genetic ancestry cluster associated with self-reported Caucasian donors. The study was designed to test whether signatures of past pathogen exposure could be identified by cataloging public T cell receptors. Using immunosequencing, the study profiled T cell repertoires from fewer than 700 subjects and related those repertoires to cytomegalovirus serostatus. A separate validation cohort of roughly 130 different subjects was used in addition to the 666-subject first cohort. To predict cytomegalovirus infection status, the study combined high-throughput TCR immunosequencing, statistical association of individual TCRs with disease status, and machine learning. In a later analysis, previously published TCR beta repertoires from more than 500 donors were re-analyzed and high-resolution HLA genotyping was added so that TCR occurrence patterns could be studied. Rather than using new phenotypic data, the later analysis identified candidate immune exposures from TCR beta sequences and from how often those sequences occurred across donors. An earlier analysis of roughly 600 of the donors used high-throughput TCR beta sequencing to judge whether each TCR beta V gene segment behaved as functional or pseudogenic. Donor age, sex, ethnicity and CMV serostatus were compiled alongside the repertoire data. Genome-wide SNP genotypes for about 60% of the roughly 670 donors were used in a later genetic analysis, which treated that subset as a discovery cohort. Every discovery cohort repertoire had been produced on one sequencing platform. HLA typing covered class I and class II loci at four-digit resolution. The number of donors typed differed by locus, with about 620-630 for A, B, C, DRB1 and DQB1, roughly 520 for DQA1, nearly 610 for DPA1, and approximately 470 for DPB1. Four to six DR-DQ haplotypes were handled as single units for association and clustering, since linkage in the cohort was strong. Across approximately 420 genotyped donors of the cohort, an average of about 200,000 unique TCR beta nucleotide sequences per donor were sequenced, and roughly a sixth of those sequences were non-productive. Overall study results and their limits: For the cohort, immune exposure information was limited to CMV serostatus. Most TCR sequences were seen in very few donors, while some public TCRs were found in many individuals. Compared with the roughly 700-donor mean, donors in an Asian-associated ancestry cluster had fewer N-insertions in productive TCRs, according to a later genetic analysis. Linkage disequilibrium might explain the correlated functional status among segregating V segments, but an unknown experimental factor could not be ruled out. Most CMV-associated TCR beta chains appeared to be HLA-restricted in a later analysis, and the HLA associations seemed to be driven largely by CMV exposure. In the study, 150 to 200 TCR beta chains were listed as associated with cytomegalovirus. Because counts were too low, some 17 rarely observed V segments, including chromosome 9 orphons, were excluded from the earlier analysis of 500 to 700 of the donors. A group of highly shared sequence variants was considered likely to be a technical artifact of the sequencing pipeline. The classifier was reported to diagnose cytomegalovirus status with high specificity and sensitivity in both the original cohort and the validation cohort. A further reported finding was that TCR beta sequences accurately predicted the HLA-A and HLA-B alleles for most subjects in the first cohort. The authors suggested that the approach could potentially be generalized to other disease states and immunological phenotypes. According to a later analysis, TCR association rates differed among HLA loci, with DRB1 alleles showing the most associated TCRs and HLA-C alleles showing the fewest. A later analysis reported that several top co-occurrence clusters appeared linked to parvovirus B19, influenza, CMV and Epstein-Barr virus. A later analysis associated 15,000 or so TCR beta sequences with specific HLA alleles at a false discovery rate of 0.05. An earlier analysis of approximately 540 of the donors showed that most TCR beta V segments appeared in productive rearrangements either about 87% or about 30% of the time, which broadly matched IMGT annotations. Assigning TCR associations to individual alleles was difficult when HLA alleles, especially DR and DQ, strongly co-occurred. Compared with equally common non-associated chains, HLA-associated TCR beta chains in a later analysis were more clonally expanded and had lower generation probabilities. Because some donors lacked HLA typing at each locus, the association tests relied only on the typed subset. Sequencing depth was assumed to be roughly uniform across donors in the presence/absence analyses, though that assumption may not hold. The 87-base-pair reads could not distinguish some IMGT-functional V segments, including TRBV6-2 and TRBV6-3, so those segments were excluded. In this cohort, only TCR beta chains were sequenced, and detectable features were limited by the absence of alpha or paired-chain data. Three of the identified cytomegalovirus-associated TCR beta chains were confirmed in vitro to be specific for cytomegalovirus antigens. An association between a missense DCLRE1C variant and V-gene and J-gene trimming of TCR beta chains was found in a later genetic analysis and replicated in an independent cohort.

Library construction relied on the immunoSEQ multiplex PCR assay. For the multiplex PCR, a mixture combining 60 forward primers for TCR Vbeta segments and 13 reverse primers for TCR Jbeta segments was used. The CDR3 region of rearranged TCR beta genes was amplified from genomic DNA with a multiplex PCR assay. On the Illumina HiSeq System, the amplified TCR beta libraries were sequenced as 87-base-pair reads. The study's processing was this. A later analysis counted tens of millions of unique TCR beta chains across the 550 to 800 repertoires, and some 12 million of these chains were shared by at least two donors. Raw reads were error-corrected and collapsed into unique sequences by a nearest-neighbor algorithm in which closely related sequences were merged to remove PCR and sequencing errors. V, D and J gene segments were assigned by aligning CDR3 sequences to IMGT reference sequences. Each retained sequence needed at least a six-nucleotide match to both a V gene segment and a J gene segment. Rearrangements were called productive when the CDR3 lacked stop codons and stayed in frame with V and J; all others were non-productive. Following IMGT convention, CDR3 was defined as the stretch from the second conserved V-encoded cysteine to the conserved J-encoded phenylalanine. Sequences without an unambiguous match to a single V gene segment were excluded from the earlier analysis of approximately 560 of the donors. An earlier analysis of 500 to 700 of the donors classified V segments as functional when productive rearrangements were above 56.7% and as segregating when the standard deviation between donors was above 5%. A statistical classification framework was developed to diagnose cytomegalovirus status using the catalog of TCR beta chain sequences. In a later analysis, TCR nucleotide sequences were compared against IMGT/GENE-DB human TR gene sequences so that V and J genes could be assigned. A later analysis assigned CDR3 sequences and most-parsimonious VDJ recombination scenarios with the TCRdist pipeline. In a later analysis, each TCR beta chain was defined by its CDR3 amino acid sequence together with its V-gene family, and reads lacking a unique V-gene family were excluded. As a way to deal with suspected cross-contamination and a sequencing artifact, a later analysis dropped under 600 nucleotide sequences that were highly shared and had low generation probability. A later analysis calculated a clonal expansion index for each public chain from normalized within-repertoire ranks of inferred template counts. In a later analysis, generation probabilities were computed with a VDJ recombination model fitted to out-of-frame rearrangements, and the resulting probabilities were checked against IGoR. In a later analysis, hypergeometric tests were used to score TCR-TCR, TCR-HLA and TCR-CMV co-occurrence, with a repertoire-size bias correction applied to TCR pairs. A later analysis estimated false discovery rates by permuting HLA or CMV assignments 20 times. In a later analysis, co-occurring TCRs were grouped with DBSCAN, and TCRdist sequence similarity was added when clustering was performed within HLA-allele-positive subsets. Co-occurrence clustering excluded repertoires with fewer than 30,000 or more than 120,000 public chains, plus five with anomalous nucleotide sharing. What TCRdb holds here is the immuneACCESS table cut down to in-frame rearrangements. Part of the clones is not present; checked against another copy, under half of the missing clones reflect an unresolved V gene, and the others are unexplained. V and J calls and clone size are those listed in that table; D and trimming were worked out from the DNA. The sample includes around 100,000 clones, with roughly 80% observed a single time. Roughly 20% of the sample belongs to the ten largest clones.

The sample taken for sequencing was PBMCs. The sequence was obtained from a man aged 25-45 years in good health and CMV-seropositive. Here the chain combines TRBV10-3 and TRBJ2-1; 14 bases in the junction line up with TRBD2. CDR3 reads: CAIRRGTSGSNEQFF. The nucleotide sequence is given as TGTGCCATCAGACGGGGGACTAGCGGGAGTAATGAGCAGTTCTTC.